This is a list of T cell receptor beta chains from one sample in a study of post-analysis software for immune sequencing data. TCRdb ran MiXCR on the PCR reads and lists one entry per CDR3 protein. The data hold hundreds of thousands of distinct CDR3 sequences, with roughly 27% observed a single time. Source material: blood. The receptors originated from a girl aged 10-17 years with multiple sclerosis. Both conserved end residues are part of each CDR3. The D gene is left open where the match is weak. The size field is filled for only some rows; it gives once, few, many or a size class.

V gene	J gene	D gene	clone size	CDR3 protein	CDR3 DNA
TRBV4-3	TRBJ1-5	.	.	CASSLGRDNQPQHF	TGCGCCAGCAGCCTCGGACGGGATAATCAGCCCCAGCATTTT
TRBV20-1	TRBJ2-1	TRBD2	.	CSAIAGVINEQFF	TGCAGTGCTATAGCGGGAGTAATCAATGAGCAGTTCTTC
TRBV28	TRBJ1-1	.	.	CASDGGEAFF	TGTGCCAGCGATGGGGGGGAGGCTTTCTTT
TRBV12-3/TRBV12-4	TRBJ2-7	TRBD1	.	CASGTGGLNEQYF	TGTGCCAGCGGGACAGGGGGCTTGAACGAGCAGTACTTC
TRBV6-1	TRBJ2-2	.	.	CATRSDTGLGGTGELFF	TGTGCCACCCGTAGCGACACCGGCTTAGGTGGCACCGGGGAGCTGTTTTTT
TRBV7-2	TRBJ1-1	.	few	CASSLVGRRTEAFF	TGTGCCAGCAGCTTAGTGGGAAGGCGAACTGAAGCTTTCTTT
TRBV11-2	TRBJ2-1	.	.	CASSLRGGRGTVDEQFF	TGTGCCAGCAGCTTGAGGGGGGGGCGGGGAACGGTGGATGAGCAGTTCTTC
TRBV29-1	TRBJ2-1	.	.	CSVEDRDPYNEQFF	TGCAGCGTTGAAGATCGGGATCCATACAATGAGCAGTTCTTC
TRBV7-9	TRBJ2-3	.	few	CASSGLVNTDTQYF	TGTGCCAGCAGCGGCCTAGTTAACACAGATACGCAGTATTTT
TRBV7-2	TRBJ2-7	TRBD2	.	CASRTGLAGDNEQYF	TGTGCCAGCAGGACGGGACTAGCGGGAGACAATGAGCAGTACTTC
TRBV7-9	TRBJ1-4	.	.	CASSVRASEKLFF	TGTGCCAGCAGCGTCCGGGCCTCCGAAAAACTGTTTTTT
TRBV2	TRBJ2-1	.	few	CASSEFRGPSNEQFF	TGTGCCAGCAGTGAATTCCGGGGGCCAAGCAATGAGCAGTTCTTC
TRBV20-1	TRBJ2-7	.	.	CSAREGGARDGGQYF	TGCAGTGCTAGAGAGGGGGGCGCCAGGGATGGTGGGCAGTACTTC
TRBV7-2	TRBJ2-7	.	few	CASSLLGAGYSYEQYF	TGTGCCAGCAGCCTACTCGGGGCGGGGTACTCCTACGAGCAGTACTTC
TRBV28	TRBJ2-7	.	few	CASSLWQGEQYF	TGTGCCAGCAGTTTATGGCAGGGCGAGCAGTACTTC
TRBV7-2	TRBJ1-5	TRBD1	few	CASSLGDREDQPQHF	TGTGCCAGCAGCTTAGGGGACAGGGAGGATCAGCCCCAGCATTTT
TRBV3-1	TRBJ2-5	TRBD2	.	CASSQGSGRATEQYF	TGTGCCAGCAGCCAAGGAAGCGGGAGGGCCACTGAGCAGTACTTC
TRBV18	TRBJ1-1	TRBD1	few	CASSPQGAGTEAFF	TGTGCCAGCTCACCGCAGGGGGCTGGCACTGAAGCTTTCTTT
TRBV20-1	TRBJ1-2	TRBD1	few	CSARGAGGVYGYTF	TGCAGTGCTAGAGGAGCAGGGGGCGTGTATGGCTACACCTTC
TRBV5-8	TRBJ1-4	.	.	CASSALQGTNEKLFF	TGTGCCAGCAGCGCATTACAGGGCACTAATGAAAAACTGTTTTTT
TRBV5-1	TRBJ1-1	.	.	CASSLEGRSNTEAFF	TGCGCCAGCAGCTTGGAAGGACGCTCCAACACTGAAGCTTTCTTT
TRBV10-3	TRBJ2-7	TRBD2	many	CATRTSGNSYEQYF	TGTGCCACACGGACTAGCGGGAACTCCTACGAGCAGTACTTC
TRBV29-1	TRBJ2-1	.	.	CSVLRGRQFF	TGCAGCGTTCTCCGGGGCCGGCAGTTCTTC
TRBV7-9	TRBJ2-3	.	.	CASSFGQNINTQYF	TGTGCCAGCAGCTTCGGACAAAATATAAATACGCAGTATTTT
TRBV11-2	TRBJ2-1	TRBD2	once	CASSSYLPGRYNGQFF	TGTGCCAGCAGCTCATACCTGCCCGGGAGGTACAATGGGCAGTTCTTC
TRBV5-4	TRBJ2-5	.	.	CASSLPSEETQYF	TGTGCCAGCAGCCTCCCCAGCGAGGAGACCCAGTACTTC
TRBV6-2/TRBV6-3	TRBJ2-7	TRBD2	.	CASRTTANGRLEQYF	TGTGCCAGCAGGACCACGGCTAACGGGAGGCTGGAGCAGTACTTC
TRBV7-2	TRBJ1-2	.	.	CASSPITMDGYTF	TGTGCCAGCAGCCCGATCACGATGGATGGCTACACCTTC
TRBV7-9	TRBJ2-1	.	.	CASSLHNLDEQFF	TGTGCCAGCAGCTTGCACAACCTCGATGAGCAGTTCTTC
TRBV10-3	TRBJ2-1	TRBD1	few	CAISKTGTGKNEQFF	TGTGCCATCAGTAAAACCGGGACAGGGAAAAATGAGCAGTTCTTC
TRBV19	TRBJ2-3	TRBD2	.	CATRLAGLHTDTQYF	TGTGCCACTCGACTAGCGGGCCTACACACAGATACGCAGTATTTT
TRBV27	TRBJ1-2	.	.	CASSPALNYGYTF	TGTGCCAGCAGTCCGGCCCTCAACTATGGCTACACCTTC
TRBV6-1	TRBJ2-1	TRBD2	.	CASSRTTSGPNYNEQFF	TGTGCCAGCAGCCGCACTACTAGCGGACCCAACTACAATGAGCAGTTCTTC
TRBV12-3/TRBV12-4	TRBJ1-5	.	.	CASSLAGGAGHNQPQHF	TGTGCCAGCAGTTTAGCGGGGGGCGCGGGCCACAATCAGCCCCAGCATTTT
TRBV10-3	TRBJ2-1	.	few	CAISEQIGGESEQFF	TGTGCCATCAGTGAGCAAATAGGGGGTGAGAGTGAGCAGTTCTTC
TRBV7-9	TRBJ2-1	TRBD2	few	CASSSGLATLNEQFF	TGTGCCAGCAGCTCGGGACTAGCGACACTCAATGAGCAGTTCTTC
TRBV6-1	TRBJ1-5	.	.	CASSEGLVGNQPQHF	TGTGCCAGCAGTGAGGGGCTAGTTGGCAATCAGCCCCAGCATTTT
TRBV5-1	TRBJ2-1	.	.	CASSRTTYNEQFF	TGCGCCAGCAGCCGCACCACCTACAATGAGCAGTTCTTC
TRBV20-1	TRBJ2-4	TRBD2	.	CSARGAGVAGAKNIQYF	TGCAGTGCTAGAGGGGCGGGGGTAGCGGGGGCCAAAAACATTCAGTACTTC
TRBV18	TRBJ2-1	TRBD2	few	CASSAKRRGGLDNEQFF	TGTGCCAGCTCAGCAAAGCGGCGGGGGGGCCTTGACAATGAGCAGTTCTTC
TRBV20-1	TRBJ2-3	TRBD2	.	CSASGLAGGVGTQYF	TGCAGTGCTTCGGGGCTAGCGGGAGGGGTAGGTACGCAGTATTTT
TRBV10-3	TRBJ2-5	.	.	CAISESIRTVHQETQYF	TGTGCCATCAGTGAGTCGATCCGGACAGTTCACCAAGAGACCCAGTACTTC
TRBV7-2	TRBJ1-5	TRBD1	few	CASSLGSDRGQHF	TGTGCCAGCAGCTTAGGTTCGGACAGGGGCCAGCATTTT
TRBV20-1	TRBJ2-3	TRBD2	few	CSARDPSGINTDTQYF	TGCAGTGCTAGAGATCCGAGCGGGATCAACACAGATACGCAGTATTTT
TRBV9	TRBJ2-4	TRBD2	once	CASSPHGGRTSYERYF	TGTGCCAGCAGCCCCCACGGCGGGAGGACCTCCTACGAGCGGTACTTC
TRBV7-2	TRBJ2-7	TRBD2	few	CASSFPRLAGARYEQYF	TGTGCCAGCAGCTTCCCCCGACTAGCGGGAGCGAGATACGAGCAGTACTTC
TRBV6-5	TRBJ1-2	TRBD1	few	CASRGQGRGYTF	TGTGCCAGCAGGGGACAGGGGCGAGGCTACACCTTC
TRBV7-9	TRBJ1-2	.	few	CASMGGYGYTF	TGTGCCAGCATGGGGGGCTATGGCTACACCTTC
TRBV12-3/TRBV12-4	TRBJ1-2	.	.	CASSLPGLVYGYTF	TGTGCCAGCAGTTTGCCAGGGTTAGTGTATGGCTACACCTTC
TRBV7-6	TRBJ2-1	TRBD2	few	CASSSSGAHNEQFF	TGTGCCAGCAGCTCTAGCGGGGCGCACAATGAGCAGTTCTTC
TRBV9	TRBJ2-5	TRBD1	.	CASSFRDSDETQYF	TGTGCCAGCAGCTTCCGGGACAGTGACGAGACCCAGTACTTC
TRBV12-3/TRBV12-4	TRBJ1-5	TRBD1	.	CASSATAGTGLLFQPQHF	TGTGCCAGCAGTGCAACTGCCGGGACAGGGTTGCTTTTTCAGCCCCAGCATTTT
TRBV4-3	TRBJ2-1	TRBD1	many	CVSSQDRQGANEQFF	TGCGTCAGCAGCCAAGATCGGCAGGGGGCAAATGAGCAGTTCTTC
TRBV5-1	TRBJ2-1	TRBD2	few	CASSLVGLAGSYNEQFF	TGCGCCAGCAGCTTGGTTGGACTAGCGGGGTCCTACAATGAGCAGTTCTTC
TRBV14	TRBJ1-2	TRBD1	few	CASSQDLGQGDGYTF	TGTGCCAGCAGCCAAGATCTCGGACAGGGAGACGGCTACACCTTC
TRBV7-9	TRBJ2-6	.	.	CAGSLAGANVLTF	TGTGCCGGCAGCTTAGCTGGGGCCAACGTCCTGACTTTC
TRBV29-1	TRBJ2-7	TRBD2	.	CSVGLAGHYEQYF	TGCAGCGTTGGACTAGCGGGTCACTACGAGCAGTACTTC
TRBV7-2	TRBJ1-5	.	.	CASSSAQNQPQHF	TGTGCCAGCAGCTCCGCACAGAATCAGCCCCAGCATTTT
TRBV20-1	TRBJ2-7	.	once	CSARAGGQWQYF	TGCAGTGCTAGAGCTGGGGGGCAATGGCAGTACTTC